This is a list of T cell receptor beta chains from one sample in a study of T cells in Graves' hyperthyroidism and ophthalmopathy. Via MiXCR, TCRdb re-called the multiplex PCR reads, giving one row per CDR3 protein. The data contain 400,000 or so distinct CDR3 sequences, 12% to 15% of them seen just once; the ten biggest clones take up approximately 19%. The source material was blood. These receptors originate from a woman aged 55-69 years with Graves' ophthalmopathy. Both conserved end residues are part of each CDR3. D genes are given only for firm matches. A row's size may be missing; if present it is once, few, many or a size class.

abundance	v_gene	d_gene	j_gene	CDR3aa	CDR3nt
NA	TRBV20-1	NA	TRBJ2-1	CSATHGSEQFF	TGCAGTGCGACACACGGGAGTGAGCAGTTCTTC
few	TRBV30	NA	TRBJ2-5	CAWGLGGGETQYF	TGTGCCTGGGGGCTAGGGGGAGGGGAGACCCAGTACTTC
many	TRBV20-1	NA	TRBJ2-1	CSAPSYNEQFF	TGCAGTGCGCCTTCCTACAATGAGCAGTTCTTC
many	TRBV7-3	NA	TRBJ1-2	CASSLGVGAGVNYGYTF	TGTGCCAGCAGCTTAGGCGTTGGGGCAGGGGTTAACTATGGCTACACCTTC
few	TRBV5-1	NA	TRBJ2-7	CASSSEAIYEQYF	TGCGCCAGCAGCTCGGAGGCTATTTACGAGCAGTACTTC
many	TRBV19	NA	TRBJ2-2	CASSIGTANTGELFF	TGTGCCAGTAGTATTGGCACTGCGAACACCGGGGAGCTGTTTTTT
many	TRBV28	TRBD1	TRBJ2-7	CASSPGQDYEQYF	TGTGCCAGCAGTCCGGGACAGGACTACGAGCAGTACTTC
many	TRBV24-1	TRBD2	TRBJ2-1	CATSDPGAGGPYNEQFF	TGTGCCACCAGTGATCCGGGAGCGGGAGGGCCGTACAATGAGCAGTTCTTC
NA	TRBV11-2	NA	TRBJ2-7	CASARSEQYF	TGTGCCAGCGCCAGGAGCGAGCAGTACTTC
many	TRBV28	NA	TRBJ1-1	CASSSTGKMNTEAFF	TGTGCCAGCAGCTCCACGGGCAAGATGAACACTGAAGCTTTCTTT
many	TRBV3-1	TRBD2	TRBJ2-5	CASSQGLADQETQYF	TGTGCCAGCAGCCAAGGCCTAGCGGATCAAGAGACCCAGTACTTC
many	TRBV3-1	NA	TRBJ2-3	CASSQDPQVDTQYF	TGTGCCAGCAGCCAAGACCCACAGGTAGATACGCAGTATTTT
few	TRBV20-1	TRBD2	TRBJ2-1	CSARDSSGGSYNEQFF	TGCAGTGCTAGAGATTCTAGCGGGGGCTCCTACAATGAGCAGTTCTTC
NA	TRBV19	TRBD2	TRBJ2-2	CATTTSGELTGELFF	TGTGCCACGACGACTAGCGGGGAACTCACCGGGGAGCTGTTTTTT
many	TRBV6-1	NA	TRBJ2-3	CASSEGAARTDTQYF	TGTGCCAGCAGTGAGGGCGCCGCGCGCACAGATACGCAGTATTTT
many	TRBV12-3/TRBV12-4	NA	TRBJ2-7	CASSPLRAHEQYF	TGTGCCAGCAGTCCCCTCCGAGCCCACGAGCAGTACTTC
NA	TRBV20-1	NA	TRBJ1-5	CSASGGHSNQPQHF	TGCAGTGCTAGCGGGGGCCATAGCAATCAGCCCCAGCATTTT
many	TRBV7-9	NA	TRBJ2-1	CASSATSYNEQFF	TGTGCCAGCAGCGCTACTAGCTACAATGAGCAGTTCTTC
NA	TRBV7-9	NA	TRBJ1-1	CASSLEGGGTEAFF	TGTGCCAGCAGCTTAGAGGGGGGAGGCACTGAAGCTTTCTTT
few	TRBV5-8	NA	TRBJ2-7	CASREAGVRHEQYF	TGTGCCAGCAGGGAGGCAGGGGTGCGCCACGAGCAGTACTTC
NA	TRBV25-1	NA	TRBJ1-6	CASSVGLYGNSPLHF	TGTGCCAGCAGTGTGGGCCTTTACGGAAATTCACCCCTCCACTTT
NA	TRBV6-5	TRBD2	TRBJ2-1	CASSSTSGRGERFF	TGTGCCAGCAGTTCAACTAGCGGGAGAGGTGAGCGGTTCTTC
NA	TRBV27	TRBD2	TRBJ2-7	CASRLAGGSYEQYF	TGTGCCAGCCGTCTAGCGGGAGGCTCTTACGAGCAGTACTTC
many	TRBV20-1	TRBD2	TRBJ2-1	CSARELAGASNEQFF	TGCAGTGCTAGAGAACTAGCGGGAGCAAGTAATGAGCAGTTCTTC
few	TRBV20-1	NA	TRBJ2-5	CSARKLGPQETQYF	TGCAGTGCTAGGAAATTAGGGCCCCAAGAGACCCAGTACTTC
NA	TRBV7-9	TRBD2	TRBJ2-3	CASSATSGLTTDTQYF	TGTGCCAGCAGCGCGACTAGCGGCCTCACGACAGATACGCAGTATTTT
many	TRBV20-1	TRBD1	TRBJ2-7	CSARQGAQSSYEQYF	TGCAGTGCCCGACAGGGGGCGCAAAGCTCCTACGAGCAGTACTTC
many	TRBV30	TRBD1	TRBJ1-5	CAWTDPGQGNQPQHF	TGTGCCTGGACCGATCCGGGACAGGGCAATCAGCCCCAGCATTTT
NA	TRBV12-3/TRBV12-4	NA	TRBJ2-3	CASTRGGSDTQYF	TGTGCCAGCACTAGAGGGGGGTCAGATACGCAGTATTTT
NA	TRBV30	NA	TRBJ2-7	CACTAGTNYEQYF	TGTGCCTGCACTGCCGGGACCAACTACGAGCAGTACTTC
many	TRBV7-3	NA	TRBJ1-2	CASSPSGFGYGYTF	TGTGCCAGCAGCCCATCTGGATTCGGCTATGGCTACACCTTC
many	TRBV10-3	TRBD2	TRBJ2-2	CAITVGEGYTGELFF	TGTGCCATCACCGTTGGGGAGGGGTACACCGGGGAGCTGTTTTTT
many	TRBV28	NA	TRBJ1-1	CASSPAPWNTEAFF	TGTGCCAGCAGCCCGGCCCCGTGGAACACTGAAGCTTTCTTT
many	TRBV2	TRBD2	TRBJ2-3	CASTPPAGGFADTQYF	TGTGCCAGCACCCCCCCGGCGGGAGGTTTTGCAGATACGCAGTATTTT
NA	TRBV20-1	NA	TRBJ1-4	CSATATNEKLFF	TGCAGTGCAACAGCAACTAATGAAAAACTGTTTTTT
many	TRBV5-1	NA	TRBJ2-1	CASSLDTSQDDEQFF	TGCGCCAGCAGCTTGGATACTAGCCAGGATGATGAGCAGTTCTTC
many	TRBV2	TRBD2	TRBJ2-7	CARRLAGAHEQYF	TGTGCCAGGAGACTAGCGGGAGCCCACGAGCAGTACTTC
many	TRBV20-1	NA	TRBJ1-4	CSAKTPTNEKLFF	TGCAGTGCCAAGACTCCAACTAATGAAAAACTGTTTTTT
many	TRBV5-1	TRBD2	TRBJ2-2	CASSHGLAGNTGELFF	TGCGCCAGCAGCCACGGACTAGCGGGAAACACCGGGGAGCTGTTTTTT
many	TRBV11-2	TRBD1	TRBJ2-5	CASSSPAGTGETQYF	TGTGCCAGCAGCTCCCCGGCCGGGACAGGAGAGACCCAGTACTTC
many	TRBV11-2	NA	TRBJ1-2	CASSPEGLGYGYTF	TGTGCCAGCAGCCCGGAGGGGCTGGGCTATGGCTACACCTTC
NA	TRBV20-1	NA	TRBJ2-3	CSARLGGSTDTQYF	TGCAGTGCTAGACTGGGAGGAAGCACAGATACGCAGTATTTT
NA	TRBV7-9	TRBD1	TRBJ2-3	CASSPNDRGVHPDTQYF	TGTGCCAGCAGCCCCAATGACAGGGGGGTTCACCCAGATACGCAGTATTTT
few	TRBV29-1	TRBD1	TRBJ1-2	CSVSTGAGYTF	TGCAGCGTTTCGACAGGGGCTGGCTACACCTTC
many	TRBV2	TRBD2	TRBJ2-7	CAILAGEGVEQYF	TGTGCCATCTTAGCGGGAGAAGGTGTCGAGCAGTACTTC
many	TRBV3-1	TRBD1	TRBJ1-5	CASRQGNQPQHF	TGTGCCAGCAGACAGGGGAATCAGCCCCAGCATTTT
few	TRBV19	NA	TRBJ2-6	CASSPQGGISGANVLTF	TGTGCCAGTAGTCCCCAGGGGGGGATCTCTGGGGCCAACGTCCTGACTTTC
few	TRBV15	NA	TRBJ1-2	CATSMTAILMPNYGYTF	TGTGCCACCAGCATGACGGCGATACTCATGCCTAACTATGGCTACACCTTC
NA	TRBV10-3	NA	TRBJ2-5	CATSSGSIYQETQYF	TGTGCCACCAGCAGCGGGTCTATATACCAAGAGACCCAGTACTTC
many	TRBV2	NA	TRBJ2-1	CASSRTMEQFF	TGTGCCAGCAGCAGGACAATGGAGCAGTTCTTC
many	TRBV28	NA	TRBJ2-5	CASSFNGETQYF	TGTGCCAGCAGTTTTAATGGAGAGACCCAGTACTTC
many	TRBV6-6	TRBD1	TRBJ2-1	CASSYNSPRTGTLYNEQFF	TGTGCCAGCAGTTACAACTCCCCGAGGACAGGGACTCTCTACAATGAGCAGTTCTTC
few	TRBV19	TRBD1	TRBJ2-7	CASSRTGGFYEQYF	TGTGCCAGTAGTCGGACAGGGGGCTTCTACGAGCAGTACTTC
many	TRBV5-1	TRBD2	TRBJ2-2	CASSLVLAGEHTGELFF	TGCGCCAGCAGCTTGGTACTAGCGGGAGAGCACACCGGGGAGCTGTTTTTT
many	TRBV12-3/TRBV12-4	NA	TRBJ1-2	CASSLSGSYSYGYTF	TGTGCCAGCAGTTTATCTGGGTCGTATAGCTATGGCTACACCTTC